These 26 T cell receptor beta chains originate from one sample sequenced in a study of cytomegalovirus exposure and HLA in healthy donors. 13 Jbeta primers and 60 Vbeta primers were used for the PCR. Measured with immunoSEQ multiplex PCR; TCRdb has only the in-frame clones, and not every one. The sample records 100,000 or so clones, 75% to 85% being singletons. Sequencing was done on a sample of PBMCs. These receptor sequences come from a man under 40 in good health and CMV-seronegative.

This chain joins TRBV5-4 and TRBJ2-7; D is ambiguous. CDR1 is SGHNT and CDR2 is YYREEE in the germline V gene (reference sequence). The V end was cut by 3 bases, the J end by 6 bases, with 7 bases between. The CDR3 covers 11 residues. The CDR3 nucleotides are TGTGCCAGCAGCTCCACAGTCGAGCAGTACTTC. It translates to CASSSTVEQYF.

V is TRBV7-6 and J is TRBJ2-5; weak D call: TRBD2 (6 bases). Looked up from germline, CDR1 is SGHVS and CDR2 is FNYEAQ. Trimming removed 5 bases at V and 5 bases at J, with 27 bases between. This CDR3 has 18 residues. CDR3 nucleotide sequence: TGTGCCAGCAGCCAACTCGGGAGACGGGGAATCAGTACGGAGACCCAGTACTTC. Protein: CASSQLGRRGISTETQYF.

The genes are TRBV6-6 and TRBJ1-5, with D possibly matching TRBD1 (6 bases). The CDR3 consists of 12 residues. The V end was cut by 10 bases, the J end by 6 bases, with 13 bases between. The germline V gene encodes CDR1 MNHNY and CDR2 SVGAGI (reference sequence). This CDR3 is CATGVGVQPQHF. In nucleotides, the CDR3 is TGTGCCACAGGGGTGGGTGTTCAGCCCCAGCATTTT.

The chain has TRBV10-3 and TRBJ1-1; unclear D gene. Germline V gives CDR1 ENHRY, CDR2 SYGVKD. This CDR3 contains 13 residues. The V end was cut by 4 bases, the J end by 1 base, with 7 bases between. The DNA of the CDR3 is TGTGCCATCAGTGTTACGGGGAACACTGAAGCTTTCTTT. It yields the protein CAISVTGNTEAFF.

V and J are TRBV10-3 and TRBJ2-5; 9 bases align to TRBD2. V was pared by 3 bases and J by 0 bases, with 2 bases of the junction left unmatched. This CDR3 contains 15 residues. CDR1 is ENHRY and CDR2 is SYGVKD in the germline V gene. The DNA for the CDR3 is TGTGCCATCAGTGACCAGCGGGGGGACCAAGAGACCCAGTACTTC. Translation: CAISDQRGDQETQYF.

The chain carries TRBV30 and TRBJ2-4; D call uncertain. Germline values: CDR1 GTSNPN, CDR2 SVGIG (reference sequence). The CDR3 totals 15 residues. V shed 5 bases and J shed 0 bases, with 14 bases lying between them. The CDR3 nucleotides read TGTGCCTGGCATAAAGTGAGTCTAGCCAAAAACATTCAGTACTTC. Its translation: CAWHKVSLAKNIQYF.

This clone was seen a single time. The chain recombines TRBV6-5 with TRBJ2-7, with TRBD1 matching over 7 bases. Per germline, CDR1 MNHEY and CDR2 SVGAGI. The CDR3 length is 15 residues. Losses at the gene ends were 0 bases for V and 2 bases for J; bases not matched to a gene: 4. CDR3 bases: TGTGCCAGCAGTTACTCCCAAGGGGGCACCTACGAGCAGTACTTC. Its translation: CASSYSQGGTYEQYF.

This clone was counted between two and nine times. The V and J genes are TRBV27 and TRBJ1-6; the D is unclear. Germline V gene sequence: CDR1 MNHEY, CDR2 SMNVEV (reference sequence). The CDR3 consists of 18 residues. V was trimmed by 5 bases and J by 0 bases, leaving 17 bases between them. The DNA of the CDR3 is TGTGCCAGCAGTCCCGGAGGGCAGCGAAGCTCCTATAATTCACCCCTCCACTTT. Its translation is CASSPGGQRSSYNSPLHF.

The chain links TRBV19 to TRBJ2-7; 7 bases line up with TRBD1. Germline trimming cut 5 bases from V and 3 bases from J; bases unmatched to any gene: 7. Germline V lookup: CDR1 LNHDA, CDR2 SQIVND (reference sequence). CDR3 length: 14 amino acids. CDR3 sequence: CASSGDRNRYEQYF. The CDR3 coding sequence is TGTGCCAGTAGTGGGGACAGAAACCGCTACGAGCAGTACTTC.

This chain links TRBV5-1 with TRBJ2-3; 10 bases match TRBD1. J lost 4 bases, V lost 4 bases, and 6 bases had no gene match. Per germline, CDR1 SGHRS and CDR2 YFSETQ. The CDR3 is made up of 15 amino acids. CDR3 region: CASSRPGQGPDTQYF. Here the CDR3 DNA reads TGCGCCAGCAGCAGGCCGGGACAGGGGCCAGATACGCAGTATTTT.

This chain uses TRBV7-9 with TRBJ2-7; TRBD1 matches 9 bases. From germline, CDR1 is SEHNR and CDR2 FQNEAQ (reference sequence). This CDR3 has 14 amino acids. J was trimmed by 5 bases and V by 5 bases; bases with no gene match: 7. CDR3 sequence reads: CASSPGTGPNEQYF. The CDR3 region has the DNA TGTGCCAGCAGCCCCGGGACAGGGCCCAACGAGCAGTACTTC.

This clone showed up just a few times. V and J are TRBV19 and TRBJ1-4; TRBD1 matches at 7 bases. The CDR3 has 17 amino acids. V gave up 7 bases and J gave up 6 bases; unmatched junction bases: 17. From germline, CDR1 is LNHDA and CDR2 SQIVND (reference sequence). The CDR3 loop reads CASIRDSRTLLDEKLFF. In DNA form, the CDR3 reads TGTGCCAGTATCCGGGACAGCAGGACTCTCTTGGATGAAAAACTGTTTTTT.

This chain connects TRBV2 to TRBJ1-2; 7 positions match TRBD1. V lost 3 bases to trimming and J lost 6 bases; unmatched junction nucleotides: 7. Germline CDR1 reads SNHLY; CDR2 reads FYNNEI. This CDR3 is 14 amino acids long. The CDR3 DNA follows: TGTGCCAGCAGTGAGACAGGGCAGTTCGATGGCTACACCTTC. It yields the protein CASSETGQFDGYTF.

The chain is built from TRBV30 and TRBJ1-4; 10 bases match TRBD1. The CDR3 consists of 14 residues. Germline trimming cut 4 bases from V and 7 bases from J; bases unmatched to any gene: 6. Germline V gene lookup returns CDR1 GTSNPN and CDR2 SVGIG (reference sequence). CDR3 nucleotide sequence: TGTGCCTGGAATCGGGACAGGGGCGGTGAAAAACTGTTTTTT. This translates into CAWNRDRGGEKLFF.

The chain combines TRBV5-1 with TRBJ2-7; possibly TRBD2 for D (6 bases). V lost 4 bases to trimming and J lost 7 bases, with 12 bases between them. CDR1 and CDR2 from the germline V gene are SGHRS and YFSETQ. This CDR3 has 12 amino acids. This chain's CDR3 is CASSLAGGEQYF. Here the CDR3 DNA reads TGCGCCAGCAGCCTCGCTGGGGGGGAGCAGTACTTC.

A single count supports this clone. The chain couples TRBV4-3 to TRBJ2-6, with D possibly being TRBD1 (6 bases). Trimming removed 1 base at V and 0 bases at J, with 19 bases between. Per the germline V gene, CDR1 is LGHNA and CDR2 is YSLEER. This CDR3 spans 20 amino acids. As DNA, the CDR3 is TGCGCCAGCAGCCAAGGCTCAGGGGTGGCTGGAAGCTCTGGGGCCAACGTCCTGACTTTC. Its protein is CASSQGSGVAGSSGANVLTF.

The table lists this clone with a few counts. The chain couples TRBV6-5 to TRBJ1-1, with 10 bases aligning to TRBD1. Germline CDR1 MNHEY, CDR2 SVGAGI. The CDR3 covers 15 residues. The V gene end was trimmed by 5 bases and the J gene end by 5 bases; junction bases not matched to a gene: 8. CDR3 DNA: TGTGCCAGCAGTAGTGACAGGGGGCAGGGTACTGAAGCTTTCTTT. This sequence encodes CASSSDRGQGTEAFF.

The V call is TRBV30, the J call TRBJ1-2, with TRBD1 as a possible D gene (6 bases). This CDR3 has 13 amino acids. V shed 0 bases and J shed 7 bases, with 12 bases lying between them. The germline CDR1 and CDR2 sequences are GTSNPN and SVGIG (reference sequence). The CDR3 loop is CAWSVQGSGGYTF. Written as DNA, the CDR3 is TGTGCCTGGAGTGTACAGGGATCGGGTGGCTACACCTTC.

The table lists this clone with a few counts. The genes are TRBV30 and TRBJ1-3; D not resolved. V lost 2 bases and J lost 2, with 10 bases in between. Germline lookup yields CDR1 GTSNPN and CDR2 SVGIG (reference sequence). The CDR3 runs to 14 residues. This CDR3 reads CAWSSGGPGNTIYF. The CDR3, as DNA: TGTGCCTGGAGTTCCGGAGGGCCTGGAAACACCATATATTTT. The full variable domain, in which reference TRBV30 and TRBJ1-3 provide the parts outside the CDR3, is SQTIHQWPATLVQPVGSPLSLECTVEGTSNPNLYWYRQAAGRGLQLLFYSVGIGQISSEVPQNLSASRPQDRQFILSSKKLLLSDSGFYLCAWSSGGPGNTIYFGEGSWLTVV.

This clone came up once. The chain links TRBV9 to TRBJ1-4, with unresolved D. Germline V lookup: CDR1 SGDLS, CDR2 YYNGEE. The CDR3 loop spans 15 amino acids. The V end lost 0 bases, the J end lost 0 bases, and 6 bases lay between the germline ends. The CDR3: CASSVGATTNEKLFF. The CDR3, as DNA: TGTGCCAGCAGCGTAGGAGCCACAACTAATGAAAAACTGTTTTTT.

The table lists this clone with a count of one. The chain uses TRBV29-1 and TRBJ2-5, with 10 bases matching TRBD1. The CDR3 runs 14 residues. V lost 4 bases to trimming and J lost 1 base; unmatched junction nucleotides: 3. The germline CDR1 and CDR2 sequences are SQVTM and ANQGSEA. CDR3 nucleotides: TGCAGCGTTGGGGGGGACAGGGGCCAAGAGACCCAGTACTTC. It yields the protein CSVGGDRGQETQYF. The variable domain in full, with the rest retrieved from reference TRBV29-1 and TRBJ2-5, is SAVISQKPSRDICQRGTSLTIQCQVDSQVTMMFWYRQQPGQSLTLIATANQGSEATYESGFVIDKFPISRPNLTFSTLTVSNMSPEDSSIYLCSVGGDRGQETQYFGPGTRLLVL.

This chain uses TRBV7-8 with TRBJ2-3; 9 positions agree with TRBD2. Germline V gives CDR1 SGHVS, CDR2 FQNEAQ. The CDR3 consists of 16 residues. Losses at the gene ends were 1 base for V and 4 bases for J; bases not matched to a gene: 6. Written as DNA, the CDR3 is TGTGCCAGCAGCTTAGGAGTAGCGGGAGCGGCAGATACGCAGTATTTT. Translated: CASSLGVAGAADTQYF.

For this clone: A junction boundary mismatches the germline segment, possibly from a read error. The CDR3: CASSPGTGMNENLFF. Here the CDR3 DNA reads TGCGCCAGCAGTCCCGGGACAGGGATGAATGAAAACCTGTTTTTT. V usage is TRBV5-1 and J usage is TRBJ1-4; 9 bases match TRBD1. This CDR3 is built from 15 residues. Per germline, CDR1 SGHRS and CDR2 YFSETQ.

The gene calls are TRBV19 and TRBJ2-7, with D unresolved. The V gene lost 6 bases and the J gene lost 5 bases, with 14 bases spanning the gap. CDR3 length equals 13 residues. Germline CDR1 LNHDA, CDR2 SQIVND (reference sequence). CDR3 in DNA: TGTGCCAGTAGAGAGACTCGCGTGAACGAGCAGTACTTC. It encodes CASRETRVNEQYF. The full variable domain, completed using reference TRBV19 and TRBJ2-7, is DGGITQSPKYLFRKEGQNVTLSCEQNLNHDAMYWYRQDPGQGLRLIYYSQIVNDFQKGDIAEGYSVSREKKESFPLTVTSAQKNPTAFYLCASRETRVNEQYFGPGTRLTVT.

The rearrangement joins TRBV11-2 to TRBJ2-7; 10 bases line up with TRBD1. J was trimmed by 5 bases and V by 8 bases; bases with no gene match: 9. Germline V lookup: CDR1 SGHAT, CDR2 FQNNGV. The CDR3 sequence is 14 residues long. Here the CDR3 DNA reads TGTGCCAGCGGCTACGGGGACAGGGGTAACGAGCAGTACTTC. Translating gives CASGYGDRGNEQYF.

This rearrangement joins TRBV5-4 to TRBJ2-1, with TRBD2 matching over 9 bases. The CDR3 has 14 amino acids. Losses at the gene ends were 7 bases for V and 7 bases for J; bases not matched to a gene: 9. The germline V gene has CDR1 SGHNT and CDR2 YYREEE (reference sequence). The DNA for the CDR3 is TGTGCCAGCTTTACGGGCGGGAGGGTGAATGAGCAGTTCTTC. Amino acid sequence: CASFTGGRVNEQFF.